These T cell receptor beta chains were read from a single sample in a study of shared clonotypes between healthy human individuals. Some clones are missing from TCRdb's copy, which holds only in-frame ones; the method was immunoSEQ multiplex PCR. The table lists about 2.4 million clones, more than 85% of them singletons. Sequenced sample: naive CD4+ T cells from PBMCs. These receptors originate from a young man in good health. Some clones in this sample may be carry-over from other donors' samples. CDR3s include the opening cysteine and the closing phenylalanine or tryptophan. A D gene is named only where the DNA matches it firmly. Only some rows state a clone size, as once, few, many or a class for expanded clones.

clone_size: .
d_call: .
j_call: TRBJ1-3
v_call: TRBV13
cdr3_aa: CASALAGSSGNTIYF
cdr3_nt: TGTGCCAGTGCCCTGGCGGGGAGCTCTGGAAACACCATATATTTT

clone_size: .
d_call: TRBD1
j_call: TRBJ1-1
v_call: TRBV27
cdr3_aa: CASRNTGTGRFSEAFF
cdr3_nt: TGTGCCAGCAGAAATACCGGGACAGGGAGATTTTCTGAAGCTTTCTTT

clone_size: .
d_call: .
j_call: TRBJ1-1
v_call: TRBV11-2
cdr3_aa: CASSSTVRLNTEAFF
cdr3_nt: TGTGCCAGCAGCTCGACTGTCCGGCTTAACACTGAAGCTTTCTTT

clone_size: .
d_call: .
j_call: TRBJ2-1
v_call: TRBV6-1
cdr3_aa: CASRRNNEQFF
cdr3_nt: TGTGCCAGCAGGAGAAACAATGAGCAGTTCTTC

clone_size: .
d_call: TRBD2
j_call: TRBJ2-1
v_call: TRBV6-6
cdr3_aa: CASSYSVLAGYNEQFF
cdr3_nt: TGTGCCAGCAGTTACTCAGTGCTAGCGGGGTACAATGAGCAGTTCTTC

clone_size: .
d_call: .
j_call: TRBJ2-5
v_call: TRBV28
cdr3_aa: CASSFTGQETQYF
cdr3_nt: TGTGCCAGCAGTTTCACAGGGCAAGAGACCCAGTACTTC

clone_size: .
d_call: .
j_call: TRBJ2-7
v_call: TRBV5-1
cdr3_aa: CASSLIAGPSYEQYF
cdr3_nt: TGCGCCAGCAGCTTGATTGCGGGACCCTCCTACGAGCAGTACTTC

clone_size: .
d_call: .
j_call: TRBJ1-2
v_call: TRBV18
cdr3_aa: CASSPGRSNYGYTF
cdr3_nt: TGTGCCAGCTCACCGGGACGGAGTAACTATGGCTACACCTTC

clone_size: .
d_call: .
j_call: TRBJ2-7
v_call: TRBV2
cdr3_aa: CASMGRSFNYEQYF
cdr3_nt: TGTGCCAGCATGGGCAGGTCTTTCAACTACGAGCAGTACTTC

clone_size: .
d_call: TRBD1
j_call: TRBJ1-5
v_call: TRBV28
cdr3_aa: CASNALNRGRRGQPQHF
cdr3_nt: TGTGCCAGCAACGCCCTAAACAGGGGGCGAAGGGGTCAGCCCCAGCATTTT

clone_size: .
d_call: TRBD1
j_call: TRBJ1-2
v_call: TRBV27
cdr3_aa: CASSNTGDKDGYTF
cdr3_nt: TGTGCCAGCAGTAACACAGGGGACAAAGATGGCTACACCTTC

clone_size: .
d_call: TRBD2
j_call: TRBJ2-7
v_call: TRBV28
cdr3_aa: CASNHYGTSDSYEQYF
cdr3_nt: TGTGCCAGCAATCACTACGGGACTAGCGACTCCTACGAGCAGTACTTC

clone_size: .
d_call: .
j_call: TRBJ2-3
v_call: TRBV29-1
cdr3_aa: CSVETQRTDTQYF
cdr3_nt: TGCAGCGTTGAAACTCAGAGGACGGATACGCAGTATTTT

clone_size: .
d_call: .
j_call: TRBJ2-7
v_call: TRBV18
cdr3_aa: CASSRKTVSGYEQYF
cdr3_nt: TGTGCCAGCTCACGAAAAACAGTGAGCGGGTACGAGCAGTACTTC

clone_size: .
d_call: TRBD2
j_call: TRBJ2-7
v_call: TRBV19
cdr3_aa: CASSSQRTSGPPSYEQYF
cdr3_nt: TGTGCCAGTAGTAGCCAACGGACTAGCGGGCCCCCCTCCTACGAGCAGTACTTC

clone_size: .
d_call: .
j_call: TRBJ2-1
v_call: TRBV7-2
cdr3_aa: CASSLAREYNEQFF
cdr3_nt: TGTGCCAGCAGCTTAGCCAGGGAGTACAATGAGCAGTTCTTC

clone_size: .
d_call: .
j_call: TRBJ2-2
v_call: TRBV18
cdr3_aa: CASSPITPFTGELFF
cdr3_nt: TGTGCCAGCTCTCCGATTACTCCTTTCACCGGGGAGCTGTTTTTT

clone_size: .
d_call: .
j_call: TRBJ2-6
v_call: TRBV10-3
cdr3_aa: CAISDSRGLGANVLTF
cdr3_nt: TGTGCCATCAGTGATTCAAGAGGGCTTGGGGCCAACGTCCTGACTTTC

clone_size: .
d_call: TRBD1
j_call: TRBJ1-4
v_call: TRBV5-1
cdr3_aa: CASSRGQSNEKLFF
cdr3_nt: TGCGCCAGCAGCCGGGGACAGTCTAATGAAAAACTGTTTTTT

clone_size: .
d_call: .
j_call: TRBJ2-5
v_call: TRBV9
cdr3_aa: CASSVEWGETQYF
cdr3_nt: TGTGCCAGCAGCGTAGAGTGGGGAGAGACCCAGTACTTC

clone_size: .
d_call: TRBD2
j_call: TRBJ2-1
v_call: TRBV11-1
cdr3_aa: CASSPPGGSYNEQFF
cdr3_nt: TGTGCCAGCAGCCCACCGGGGGGCTCCTACAATGAGCAGTTCTTC

clone_size: .
d_call: TRBD1
j_call: TRBJ1-4
v_call: TRBV5-1
cdr3_aa: CASTPQGATNEKLFF
cdr3_nt: TGCGCCAGCACCCCACAGGGGGCAACTAATGAAAAACTGTTTTTT

clone_size: .
d_call: TRBD1
j_call: TRBJ2-5
v_call: TRBV20-1
cdr3_aa: CSAHDRGTQYF
cdr3_nt: TGCAGTGCCCACGACAGGGGAACCCAGTACTTC

clone_size: .
d_call: .
j_call: TRBJ2-5
v_call: TRBV6-6
cdr3_aa: CASSPDNRETQYF
cdr3_nt: TGTGCCAGCAGCCCCGACAACCGGGAGACCCAGTACTTC

clone_size: .
d_call: .
j_call: TRBJ2-1
v_call: TRBV7-2
cdr3_aa: CASSLEGGAGTKEQFF
cdr3_nt: TGTGCCAGCAGCTTAGAAGGGGGGGCCGGGACGAAAGAGCAGTTCTTC

clone_size: .
d_call: TRBD1
j_call: TRBJ2-7
v_call: TRBV2
cdr3_aa: CASGRDRTYEQYF
cdr3_nt: TGTGCCAGCGGCCGGGACAGGACCTACGAGCAGTACTTC

clone_size: .
d_call: TRBD1
j_call: TRBJ1-5
v_call: TRBV2
cdr3_aa: CASRKDRVGSNQPQHF
cdr3_nt: TGTGCCAGCAGAAAAGACAGGGTCGGAAGCAATCAGCCCCAGCATTTT

clone_size: .
d_call: TRBD2
j_call: TRBJ2-1
v_call: TRBV18
cdr3_aa: CASSPGTRDNEQFF
cdr3_nt: TGTGCCAGCTCACCAGGGACTAGGGACAATGAGCAGTTCTTC

clone_size: .
d_call: TRBD2
j_call: TRBJ2-7
v_call: TRBV28
cdr3_aa: CASSPSSGRGPYEQYF
cdr3_nt: TGTGCCAGCAGTCCCTCTAGCGGGAGAGGCCCCTACGAGCAGTACTTC

clone_size: .
d_call: TRBD1
j_call: TRBJ1-6
v_call: TRBV4-3
cdr3_aa: CASSQGDRFYNSPLHF
cdr3_nt: TGCGCCAGCAGCCAAGGGGACAGGTTCTATAATTCACCCCTCCACTTT

clone_size: .
d_call: .
j_call: TRBJ2-2
v_call: TRBV6-5
cdr3_aa: CASSYPGQNTGELFF
cdr3_nt: TGTGCCAGCAGTTATCCAGGACAAAACACCGGGGAGCTGTTTTTT

clone_size: .
d_call: .
j_call: TRBJ1-2
v_call: TRBV28
cdr3_aa: CASSLASYGYTF
cdr3_nt: TGTGCCAGCAGTCTGGCTAGCTACGGCTACACCTTC

clone_size: .
d_call: TRBD1
j_call: TRBJ2-5
v_call: TRBV13
cdr3_aa: CASSLQGDGETQYF
cdr3_nt: TGTGCCAGCAGCTTACAGGGGGACGGGGAGACCCAGTACTTC

clone_size: .
d_call: .
j_call: TRBJ2-7
v_call: TRBV28
cdr3_aa: CASSSDPLDEQYF
cdr3_nt: TGTGCCAGCAGTTCAGACCCGCTGGACGAGCAGTACTTC

clone_size: .
d_call: TRBD2
j_call: TRBJ2-1
v_call: TRBV5-1
cdr3_aa: CASSPPGAGGNEQFF
cdr3_nt: TGCGCCAGCAGCCCGCCAGGAGCGGGAGGCAATGAGCAGTTCTTC

clone_size: .
d_call: TRBD2
j_call: TRBJ2-1
v_call: TRBV30
cdr3_aa: CAWSVGLADYNEQFF
cdr3_nt: TGTGCCTGGAGCGTAGGACTAGCGGACTACAATGAGCAGTTCTTC

clone_size: .
d_call: TRBD2
j_call: TRBJ2-1
v_call: TRBV5-1
cdr3_aa: CASSLLPSGNGEQFF
cdr3_nt: TGCGCCAGCAGCTTGCTTCCTAGCGGGAATGGGGAGCAGTTCTTC

clone_size: .
d_call: .
j_call: TRBJ2-7
v_call: TRBV14
cdr3_aa: CASSHGDYEQYF
cdr3_nt: TGTGCCAGCAGCCATGGGGACTACGAGCAGTACTTC

clone_size: .
d_call: .
j_call: TRBJ2-5
v_call: TRBV28
cdr3_aa: CASSSTGRGNGEQYF
cdr3_nt: TGTGCCAGCAGTTCAACAGGGAGAGGAAATGGTGAGCAGTACTTC

clone_size: once
d_call: TRBD2
j_call: TRBJ2-5
v_call: TRBV28
cdr3_aa: CASSLSGTSGMGQETQYF
cdr3_nt: TGTGCCAGCAGTTTATCCGGGACTAGCGGGATGGGCCAAGAGACCCAGTACTTC

clone_size: .
d_call: TRBD1
j_call: TRBJ1-5
v_call: TRBV10-3
cdr3_aa: CAISDAGGTGGAGNQPQHF
cdr3_nt: TGTGCCATCAGTGATGCAGGCGGAACAGGGGGCGCCGGGAATCAGCCCCAGCATTTT

clone_size: once
d_call: .
j_call: TRBJ2-2
v_call: TRBV5-1
cdr3_aa: CASSLDFRGNTGELFF
cdr3_nt: TGCGCCAGCAGCTTGGATTTTCGGGGGAACACCGGGGAGCTGTTTTTT

clone_size: .
d_call: .
j_call: TRBJ2-3
v_call: TRBV4-1
cdr3_aa: CASSQGFSDRSTDTQYF
cdr3_nt: TGCGCCAGCAGCCAAGGCTTCTCGGACCGAAGCACAGATACGCAGTATTTT

clone_size: .
d_call: .
j_call: TRBJ2-1
v_call: TRBV9
cdr3_aa: CASTQSAGDYNEQFF
cdr3_nt: TGTGCCAGCACTCAATCGGCAGGGGACTACAATGAGCAGTTCTTC

clone_size: .
d_call: TRBD1
j_call: TRBJ1-2
v_call: TRBV27
cdr3_aa: CASSRKGQGIYGYTF
cdr3_nt: TGTGCCAGCAGTCGAAAGGGACAGGGAATCTATGGCTACACCTTC

clone_size: .
d_call: TRBD2
j_call: TRBJ2-1
v_call: TRBV7-9
cdr3_aa: CASTTLSSGLYNEQFF
cdr3_nt: TGTGCCAGCACCACCCTCTCTAGCGGGCTCTACAATGAGCAGTTCTTC

clone_size: .
d_call: .
j_call: TRBJ2-5
v_call: TRBV15
cdr3_aa: CATSREDRRQETQYF
cdr3_nt: TGTGCCACCAGCAGAGAAGACAGGAGACAAGAGACCCAGTACTTC

clone_size: .
d_call: .
j_call: TRBJ1-1
v_call: TRBV29-1
cdr3_aa: CSVESGLRNTEAFF
cdr3_nt: TGCAGCGTTGAATCAGGACTCAGGAACACTGAAGCTTTCTTT

clone_size: .
d_call: .
j_call: TRBJ1-3
v_call: TRBV9
cdr3_aa: CASSVATGGAGNTIYF
cdr3_nt: TGTGCCAGCAGCGTAGCTACGGGGGGAGCGGGAAACACCATATATTTT

clone_size: .
d_call: TRBD2
j_call: TRBJ2-1
v_call: TRBV19
cdr3_aa: CASSRHGASGDDNEQFF
cdr3_nt: TGTGCCAGTAGTCGTCACGGGGCTAGCGGGGATGACAATGAGCAGTTCTTC

clone_size: .
d_call: .
j_call: TRBJ2-7
v_call: TRBV10-2
cdr3_aa: CASKVGKVSYEQYF
cdr3_nt: TGCGCCAGCAAAGTGGGAAAGGTGTCCTACGAGCAGTACTTC

clone_size: .
d_call: .
j_call: TRBJ2-7
v_call: TRBV7-3
cdr3_aa: CASSPISYEQYF
cdr3_nt: TGTGCCAGCAGCCCAATCAGCTACGAGCAGTACTTC

clone_size: .
d_call: TRBD1
j_call: TRBJ1-1
v_call: TRBV30
cdr3_aa: CACSGQYTEAFF
cdr3_nt: TGTGCCTGTTCGGGACAGTACACTGAAGCTTTCTTT

clone_size: .
d_call: .
j_call: TRBJ2-1
v_call: TRBV5-1
cdr3_aa: CASRSAAGPLGNEQFF
cdr3_nt: TGCGCCAGCAGATCCGCTGCGGGGCCCTTGGGAAATGAGCAGTTCTTC

clone_size: .
d_call: .
j_call: TRBJ1-2
v_call: TRBV2
cdr3_aa: CASSPFYGYTF
cdr3_nt: TGTGCCAGCAGCCCTTTTTATGGCTACACCTTC